This T cell receptor beta chain was sequenced in a study of cytomegalovirus exposure and HLA in healthy donors. About the study: Earlier findings included some 100 million unique TCR beta sequences obtained from 150 million to 200 million T cells. Across 350 to 400 genotyped donors, about 86% landed in the Caucasian-associated ancestry cluster.

Researchers ran the PCR with 60 Vbeta and 13 Jbeta primers. The protocol was immunoSEQ multiplex PCR, while the TCRdb copy is restricted to in-frame clones and leaves out a portion. Reported are some 82,000 clones; the ten largest clones contain around 1.1%. Broader study findings: Later on, a genetic analysis was performed. It linked a missense variant in DCLRE1C with V- and J-gene trimming of TCR beta.

The CDR3 is made up of 13 amino acids. Germline assignment: CDR1 SEHNR and CDR2 FQNEAQ (reference sequence). Trimming took 4 bases from V and 4 from J; bases not matched to a gene: 1. A note on this clone: Antigen specificity is unknown.

Sequences were obtained from PBMCs. This receptor was taken from a woman under 40 in good health and CMV-seronegative. The V gene is TRBV7-9, the J gene TRBJ2-7, with 10 bases aligning to TRBD1. CDR3 loop: CASSWDRGYEQYF. Here the CDR3 DNA reads TGTGCCAGCAGCTGGGACAGGGGTTACGAGCAGTACTTC.